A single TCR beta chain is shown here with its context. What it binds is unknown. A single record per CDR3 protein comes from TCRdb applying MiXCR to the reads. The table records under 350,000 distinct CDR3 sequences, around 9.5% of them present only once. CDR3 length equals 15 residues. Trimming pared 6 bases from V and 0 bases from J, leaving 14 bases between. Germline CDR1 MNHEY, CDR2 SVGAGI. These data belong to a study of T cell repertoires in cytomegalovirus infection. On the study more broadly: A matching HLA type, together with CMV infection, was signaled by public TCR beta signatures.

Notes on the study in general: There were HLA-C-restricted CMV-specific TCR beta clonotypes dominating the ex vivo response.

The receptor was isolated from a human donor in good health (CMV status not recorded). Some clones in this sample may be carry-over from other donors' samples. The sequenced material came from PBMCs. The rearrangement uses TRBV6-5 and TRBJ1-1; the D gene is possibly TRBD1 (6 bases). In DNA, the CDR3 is TGTGCCAGCAGGGAGACAGGTTTCATGAACACTGAAGCTTTCTTT. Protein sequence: CASRETGFMNTEAFF.